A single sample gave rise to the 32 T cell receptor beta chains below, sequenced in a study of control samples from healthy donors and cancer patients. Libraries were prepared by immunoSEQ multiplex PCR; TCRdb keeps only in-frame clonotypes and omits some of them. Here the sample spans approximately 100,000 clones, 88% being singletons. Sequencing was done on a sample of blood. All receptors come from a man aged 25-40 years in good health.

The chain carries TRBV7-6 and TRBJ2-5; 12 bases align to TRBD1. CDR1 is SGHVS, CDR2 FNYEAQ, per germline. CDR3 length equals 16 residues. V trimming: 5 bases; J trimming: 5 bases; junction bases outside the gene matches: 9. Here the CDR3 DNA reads TGTGCCAGCAGCGAAAGGGGACAGGGGGCGCGGGAGACCCAGTACTTC. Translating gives CASSERGQGARETQYF.

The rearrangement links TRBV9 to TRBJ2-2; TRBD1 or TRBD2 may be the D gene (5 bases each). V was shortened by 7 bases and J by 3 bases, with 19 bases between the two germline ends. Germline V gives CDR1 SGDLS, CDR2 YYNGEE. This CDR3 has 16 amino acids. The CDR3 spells CASGPYSGTDTGELFF. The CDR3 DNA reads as TGTGCCAGCGGCCCTTACTCCGGGACGGACACCGGGGAGCTGTTTTTT.

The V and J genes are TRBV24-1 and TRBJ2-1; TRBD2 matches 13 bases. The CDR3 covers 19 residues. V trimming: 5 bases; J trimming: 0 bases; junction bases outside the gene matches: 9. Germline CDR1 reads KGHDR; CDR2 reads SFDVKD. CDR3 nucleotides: TGTGCCACCAGTGTATCGGGACTAGCGGGACGAAGCTCCTACAATGAGCAGTTCTTC. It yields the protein CATSVSGLAGRSSYNEQFF.

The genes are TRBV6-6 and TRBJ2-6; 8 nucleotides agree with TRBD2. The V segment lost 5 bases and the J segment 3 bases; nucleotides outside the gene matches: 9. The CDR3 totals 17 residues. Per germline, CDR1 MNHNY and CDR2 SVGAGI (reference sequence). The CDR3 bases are TGTGCCAGCAGTCAGGAGAGCGGGGGAGGTGGGGCCAACGTCCTGACTTTC. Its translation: CASSQESGGGGANVLTF.

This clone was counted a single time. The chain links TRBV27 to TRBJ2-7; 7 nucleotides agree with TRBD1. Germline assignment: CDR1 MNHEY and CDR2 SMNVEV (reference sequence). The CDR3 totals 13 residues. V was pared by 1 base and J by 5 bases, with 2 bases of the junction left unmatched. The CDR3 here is CASSLFTGDEQYF. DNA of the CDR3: TGTGCCAGCAGTTTATTCACAGGGGACGAGCAGTACTTC.

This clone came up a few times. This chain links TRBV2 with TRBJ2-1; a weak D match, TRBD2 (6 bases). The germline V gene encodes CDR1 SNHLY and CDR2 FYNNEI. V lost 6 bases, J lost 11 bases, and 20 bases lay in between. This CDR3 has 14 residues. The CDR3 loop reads CASRGNAGISKQFF. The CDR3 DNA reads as TGTGCCAGCAGGGGAAATGCGGGAATATCAAAGCAGTTCTTC.

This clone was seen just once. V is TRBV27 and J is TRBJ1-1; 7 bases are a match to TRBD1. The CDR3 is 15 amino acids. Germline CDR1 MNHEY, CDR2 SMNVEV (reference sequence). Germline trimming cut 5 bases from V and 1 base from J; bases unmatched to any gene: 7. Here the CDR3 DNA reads TGTGCCAGCAGTCCCCGACAGGGACCGAACACTGAAGCTTTCTTT. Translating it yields CASSPRQGPNTEAFF.

CDR3 region: CATSDLTAGGNYGYTF. CDR3 sequence (DNA): TGTGCCACCAGTGATTTGACGGCAGGGGGCAACTATGGCTACACCTTC. The V gene is TRBV24-1, the J gene TRBJ1-2, with TRBD1 identical over 8 bases. Germline CDR1 KGHDR, CDR2 SFDVKD. V was pared by 0 bases and J by 2 bases, with 4 bases of the junction left unmatched. The CDR3 sequence is 16 residues long.

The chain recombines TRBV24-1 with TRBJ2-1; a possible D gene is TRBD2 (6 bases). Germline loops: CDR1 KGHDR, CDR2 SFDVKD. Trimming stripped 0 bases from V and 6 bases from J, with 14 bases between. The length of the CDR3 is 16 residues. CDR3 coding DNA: TGTGCCACCAGTGATTTGGGCAGTCAGGGAGGCAATGAGCAGTTCTTC. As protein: CATSDLGSQGGNEQFF.

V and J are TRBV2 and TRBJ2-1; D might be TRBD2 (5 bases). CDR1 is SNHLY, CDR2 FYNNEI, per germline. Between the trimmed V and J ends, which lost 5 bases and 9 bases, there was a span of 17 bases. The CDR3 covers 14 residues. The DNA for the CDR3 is TGTGCCAGCAGTTTCGCTAGCTCAGTGAGTGAGCAGTTCTTC. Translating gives CASSFASSVSEQFF.

In DNA form, the CDR3 reads TGTGCCAGCAGAGATCGGGGAAATGAGCAGTTCTTC. This encodes CASRDRGNEQFF. This sequence joins TRBV3-1 (or the pseudogene TRBV3-2) and TRBJ2-1; tentatively, D is TRBD2 (5 bases). CDR3 size: 12 residues. Per the germline V gene, CDR1 is LGHDT and CDR2 is YNNKEL (reference sequence). V was pared by 6 bases and J by 7 bases, with 10 bases between.

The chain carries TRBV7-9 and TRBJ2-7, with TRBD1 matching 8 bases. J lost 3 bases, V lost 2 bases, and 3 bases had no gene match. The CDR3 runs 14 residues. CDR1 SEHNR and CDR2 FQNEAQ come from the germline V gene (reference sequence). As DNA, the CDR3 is TGTGCCAGCAGCTTACCGGACAGGGACTACGAGCAGTACTTC. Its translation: CASSLPDRDYEQYF.

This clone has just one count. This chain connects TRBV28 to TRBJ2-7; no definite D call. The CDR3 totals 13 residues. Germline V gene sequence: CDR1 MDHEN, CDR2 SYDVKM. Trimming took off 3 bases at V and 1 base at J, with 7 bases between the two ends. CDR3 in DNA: TGTGCCAGCAGTTTCTCTGGTTCCTACGAGCAGTACTTC. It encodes CASSFSGSYEQYF.

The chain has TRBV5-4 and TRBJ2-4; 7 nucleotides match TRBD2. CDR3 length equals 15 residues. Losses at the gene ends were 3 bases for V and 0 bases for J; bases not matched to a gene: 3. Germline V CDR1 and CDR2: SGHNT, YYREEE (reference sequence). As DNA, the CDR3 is TGTGCCAGCAGCTGGGGGGGAACAGCCAAAAACATTCAGTACTTC. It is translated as CASSWGGTAKNIQYF.

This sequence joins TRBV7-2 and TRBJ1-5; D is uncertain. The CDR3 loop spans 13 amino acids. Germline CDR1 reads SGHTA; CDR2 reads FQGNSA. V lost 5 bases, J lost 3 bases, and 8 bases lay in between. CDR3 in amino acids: CASSRQHNQPQHF. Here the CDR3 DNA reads TGTGCCAGCAGCAGGCAGCACAATCAGCCCCAGCATTTT.

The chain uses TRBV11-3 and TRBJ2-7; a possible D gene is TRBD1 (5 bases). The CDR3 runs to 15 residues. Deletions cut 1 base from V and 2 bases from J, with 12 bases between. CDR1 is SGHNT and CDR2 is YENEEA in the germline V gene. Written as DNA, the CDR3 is TGTGCCAGCAGCTTAGCGGCAGGGCTCCCCTACGAGCAGTACTTC. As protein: CASSLAAGLPYEQYF.

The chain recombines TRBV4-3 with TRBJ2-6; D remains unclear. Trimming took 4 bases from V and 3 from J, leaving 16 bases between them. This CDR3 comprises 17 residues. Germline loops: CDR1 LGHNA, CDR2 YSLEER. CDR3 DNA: TGCGCCAGCAGCCCTTTAGGCCTCCGGAATGGGGCCAACGTCCTGACTTTC. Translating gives CASSPLGLRNGANVLTF.

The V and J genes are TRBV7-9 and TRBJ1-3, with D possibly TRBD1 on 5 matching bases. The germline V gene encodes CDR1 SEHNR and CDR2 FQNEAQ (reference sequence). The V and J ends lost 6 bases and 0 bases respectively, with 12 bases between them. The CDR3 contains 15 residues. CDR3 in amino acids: CASSRRDFSGNTIYF. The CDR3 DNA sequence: TGTGCCAGCAGTCGCAGGGATTTCTCTGGAAACACCATATATTTT.

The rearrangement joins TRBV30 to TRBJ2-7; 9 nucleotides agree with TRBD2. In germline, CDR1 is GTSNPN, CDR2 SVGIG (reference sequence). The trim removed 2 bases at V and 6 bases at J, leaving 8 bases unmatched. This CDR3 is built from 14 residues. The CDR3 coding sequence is TGTGCCTGGAGTTCTCGTCTAGCGGGATCCGAGCAGTACTTC. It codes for CAWSSRLAGSEQYF.

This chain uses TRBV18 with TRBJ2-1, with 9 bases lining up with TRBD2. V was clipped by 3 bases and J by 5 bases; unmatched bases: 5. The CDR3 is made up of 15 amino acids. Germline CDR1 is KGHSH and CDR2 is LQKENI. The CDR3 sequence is CASSPRLAVDNEQFF. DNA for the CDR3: TGTGCCAGCTCACCCCGACTAGCGGTAGACAATGAGCAGTTCTTC. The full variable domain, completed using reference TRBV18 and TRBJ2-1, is NAGVMQNPRHLVRRRGQEARLRCSPMKGHSHVYWYRQLPEEGLKFMVYLQKENIIDESGMPKERFSAEFPKEGPSILRIQQVVRGDSAAYFCASSPRLAVDNEQFFGPGTRLTVL.

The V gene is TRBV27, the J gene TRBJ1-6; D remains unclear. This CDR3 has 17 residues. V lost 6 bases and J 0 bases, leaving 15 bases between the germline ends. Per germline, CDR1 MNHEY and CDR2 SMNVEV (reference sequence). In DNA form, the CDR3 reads TGTGCCAGCAGGAGTGATTACCGGAGCTCCTATAATTCACCCCTCCACTTT. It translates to CASRSDYRSSYNSPLHF.

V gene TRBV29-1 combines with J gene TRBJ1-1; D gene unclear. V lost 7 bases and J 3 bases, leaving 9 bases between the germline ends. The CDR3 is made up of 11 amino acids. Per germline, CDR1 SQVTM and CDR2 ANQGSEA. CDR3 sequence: CSGGGYTEAFF. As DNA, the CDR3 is TGCAGCGGAGGAGGCTACACTGAAGCTTTCTTT.

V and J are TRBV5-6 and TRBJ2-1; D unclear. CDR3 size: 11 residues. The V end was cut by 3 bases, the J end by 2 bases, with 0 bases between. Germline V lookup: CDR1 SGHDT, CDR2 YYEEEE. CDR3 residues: CASSSYNEQFF. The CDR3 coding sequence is TGTGCCAGCAGCTCCTACAATGAGCAGTTCTTC.

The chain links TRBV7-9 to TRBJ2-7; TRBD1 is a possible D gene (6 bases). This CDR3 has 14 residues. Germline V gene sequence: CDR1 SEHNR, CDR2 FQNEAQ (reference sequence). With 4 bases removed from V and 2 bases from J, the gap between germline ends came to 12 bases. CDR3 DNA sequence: TGTGCCAGCAGCTCAGACAGGACAACCTACGAGCAGTACTTC. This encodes CASSSDRTTYEQYF.

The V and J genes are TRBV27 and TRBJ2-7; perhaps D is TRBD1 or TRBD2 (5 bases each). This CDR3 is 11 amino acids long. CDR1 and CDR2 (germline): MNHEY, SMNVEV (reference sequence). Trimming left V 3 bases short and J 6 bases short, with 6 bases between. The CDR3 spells CASSFGGEQYF. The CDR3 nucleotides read TGTGCCAGCAGTTTTGGGGGCGAGCAGTACTTC.

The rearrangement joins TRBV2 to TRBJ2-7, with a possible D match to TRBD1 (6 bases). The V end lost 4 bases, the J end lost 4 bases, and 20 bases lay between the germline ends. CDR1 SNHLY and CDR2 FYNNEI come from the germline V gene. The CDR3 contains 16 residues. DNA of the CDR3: TGTGCCAGCAGTGTTAAGGTTCTGGGACACTTTTACGAGCAGTACTTC. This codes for CASSVKVLGHFYEQYF.

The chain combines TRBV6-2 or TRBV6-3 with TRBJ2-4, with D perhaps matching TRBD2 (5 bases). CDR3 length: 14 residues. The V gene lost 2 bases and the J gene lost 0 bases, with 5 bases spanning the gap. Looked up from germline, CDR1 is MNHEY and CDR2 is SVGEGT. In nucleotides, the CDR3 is TGTGCCAGCAGTTACGGGAGAGCCAAAAACATTCAGTACTTC. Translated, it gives CASSYGRAKNIQYF.

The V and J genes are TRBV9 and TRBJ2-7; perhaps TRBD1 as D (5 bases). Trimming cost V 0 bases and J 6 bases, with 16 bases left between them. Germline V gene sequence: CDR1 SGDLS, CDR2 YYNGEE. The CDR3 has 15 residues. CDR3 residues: CASSVVPGQGREQYF. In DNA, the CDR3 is TGTGCCAGCAGCGTAGTACCGGGCCAGGGCCGCGAGCAGTACTTC.

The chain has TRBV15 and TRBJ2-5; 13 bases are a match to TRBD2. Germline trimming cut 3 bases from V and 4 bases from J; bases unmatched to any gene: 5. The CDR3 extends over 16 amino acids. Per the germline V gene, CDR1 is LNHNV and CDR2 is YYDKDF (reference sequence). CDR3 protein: CATSRLGTSGAETQYF. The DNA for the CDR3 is TGTGCCACCAGCAGGCTCGGGACTAGCGGGGCAGAGACCCAGTACTTC.

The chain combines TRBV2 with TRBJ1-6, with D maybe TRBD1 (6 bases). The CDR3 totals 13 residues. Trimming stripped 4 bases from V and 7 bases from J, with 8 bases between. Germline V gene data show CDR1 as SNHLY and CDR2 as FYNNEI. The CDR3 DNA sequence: TGTGCCAGCAGTGGGACAGAGAATTCACCCCTCCACTTT. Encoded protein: CASSGTENSPLHF. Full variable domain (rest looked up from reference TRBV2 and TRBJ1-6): EPEVTQTPSHQVTQMGQEVILRCVPISNHLYFYWYRQILGQKVEFLVSFYNNEISEKSEIFDDQFSVERPDGSNFTLKIRSTKLEDSAMYFCASSGTENSPLHFGNGTRLTVT.

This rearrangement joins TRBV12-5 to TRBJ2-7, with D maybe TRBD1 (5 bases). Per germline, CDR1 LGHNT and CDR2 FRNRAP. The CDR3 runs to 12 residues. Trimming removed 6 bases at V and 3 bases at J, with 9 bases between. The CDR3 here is CASGWTIYEQYF. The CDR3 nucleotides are TGTGCTAGTGGGTGGACAATCTACGAGCAGTACTTC. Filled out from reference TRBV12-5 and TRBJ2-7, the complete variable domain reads DARVTQTPRHKVTEMGQEVTMRCQPILGHNTVFWYRQTMMQGLELLAYFRNRAPLDDSGMPKDRFSAEMPDATLATLKIQPSEPRDSAVYFCASGWTIYEQYFGPGTRLTVT.

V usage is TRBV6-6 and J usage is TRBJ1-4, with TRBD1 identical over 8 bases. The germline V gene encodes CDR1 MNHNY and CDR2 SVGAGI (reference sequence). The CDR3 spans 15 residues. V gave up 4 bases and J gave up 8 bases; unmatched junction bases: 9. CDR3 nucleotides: TGTGCCAGCAGTTCCCACGACAGGGGAAGCGAAAAACTGTTTTTT. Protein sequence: CASSSHDRGSEKLFF.